The 26 T cell receptor beta chains presented below share a single source sample, sequenced in a study of spatial heterogeneity in lung cancer. Study conclusions and caveats: Intratumoral expanded alpha and beta TCR counts were found to track tumor mutation counts.

TCRdb re-called the 5' RACE reads through MiXCR, storing one row per CDR3 protein. Among about 7,900 distinct CDR3 sequences listed, around 6.7% were seen once. Their antigens remain unidentified. Sample time point: sample taken at primary tumor resection. Sequenced here: lung tumor tissue, sampled at surgery. The receptors were sampled from a female donor with early-stage non-small cell lung cancer.

This clonotype qualifies as medium-sized. The DNA of the CDR3 is TGTGCCAGCAGCTTGCTTTCCGGGACAGGCGATTCTAACTATGGCTACACCTTC. Translated, it gives CASSLLSGTGDSNYGYTF. The chain joins TRBV5-6 to TRBJ1-2, with TRBD1 identical over 8 bases. This CDR3 region has 18 residues. Trimming removed 1 base from V and 0 bases from J; junction bases left unmatched: 11. Germline V gives CDR1 SGHDT, CDR2 YYEEEE.

This clonotype was found many times. The V and J genes are TRBV5-1 and TRBJ2-1, with D unclear. From germline, CDR1 is SGHRS and CDR2 YFSETQ. The CDR3 consists of 15 residues. Trimming removed 0 bases at V and 3 bases at J, with 10 bases between. CDR3 bases: TGCGCCAGCAGCTTGGTTGGCAACCACTACAATGAGCAGTTCTTC. It yields the protein CASSLVGNHYNEQFF.

This clonotype has ten or more counts. The gene calls are TRBV7-2 and TRBJ2-6; tentative D call: TRBD1 (6 bases). Deletions cut 1 base from V and 12 bases from J, with 13 bases between. The CDR3 sequence is 14 residues long. Per the germline V gene, CDR1 is SGHTA and CDR2 is FQGNSA. The CDR3 is CASSLERGGSVLTF. DNA of the CDR3: TGTGCCAGCAGCTTAGAACGAGGGGGTTCCGTCCTGACTTTC.

This clonotype occurred many times. This chain uses TRBV29-1 with TRBJ2-5; no definite D call. The CDR3 runs to 13 residues. Germline V gene lookup returns CDR1 SQVTM and CDR2 ANQGSEA. V dropped 5 bases and J dropped 1 base, with 11 bases sitting between them. The CDR3 DNA follows: TGCAGCGTTCGTAGGGATCCCCAAGAGACCCAGTACTTC. Protein product: CSVRRDPQETQYF.

This clonotype occurred many times. The chain uses TRBV28 and TRBJ2-7, with TRBD1 matching 8 bases. The CDR3 sequence is 12 residues long. Per the germline V gene, CDR1 is MDHEN and CDR2 is SYDVKM. J lost 6 bases, V lost 8 bases, and 6 bases had no gene match. The CDR3 loop reads CASGTGPSEQYF. CDR3 bases: TGTGCCAGCGGGACAGGCCCCTCCGAGCAGTACTTC.

This clonotype was seen more than once but under ten times. J is TRBJ2-1 and V is TRBV6-1, with D possibly matching TRBD1 (6 bases). The CDR3 length is 18 residues. In germline, CDR1 is MNHNS, CDR2 SASEGT. V was clipped by 5 bases and J by 4 bases, with 24 bases between them. CDR3 in amino acids: CASSHAFIVQGTYNEQFF. For the CDR3, the DNA is TGTGCCAGCAGTCACGCCTTTATAGTACAGGGAACTTACAATGAGCAGTTCTTC.

This clonotype was found many times. The chain carries TRBV11-2 and TRBJ2-3; the match to TRBD2 covers 10 bases. The ends lost 6 bases at V and 3 bases at J; junction bases unmatched: 3. Per germline, CDR1 SGHAT and CDR2 FQNNGV. The CDR3 covers 14 residues. CDR3 protein: CASSSGRRTDTQYF. The CDR3, as DNA: TGTGCCAGCAGTAGCGGGAGGAGAACAGATACGCAGTATTTT.

This clonotype appeared many times. The gene calls are TRBV28 and TRBJ1-5; the D is unclear. The V gene's germline CDR1 is MDHEN and CDR2 SYDVKM. The CDR3 totals 13 residues. Between the trimmed V and J ends, which lost 3 bases and 5 bases, there was a span of 8 bases. Written as DNA, the CDR3 is TGTGCCAGCAGTTTTGGGTTGGATCAGCCCCAGCATTTT. This translates into CASSFGLDQPQHF.

This clonotype was picked up many times. CDR3 residues: CASSTGQGQPQHF. In DNA, the CDR3 is TGTGCCAGCAGCACGGGACAGGGCCAGCCCCAGCATTTT. The chain links TRBV2 to TRBJ1-5; TRBD1 aligns across 9 bases. Germline-derived CDR1 and CDR2 are SNHLY and FYNNEI. There are 13 residues in the CDR3. Germline trimming cut 6 bases from V and 7 bases from J; bases unmatched to any gene: 4.

This clonotype was seen repeatedly, ten times or more. The rearrangement uses TRBV20-1 and TRBJ2-2; D remains ambiguous. This CDR3 is built from 12 residues. Per germline, CDR1 DFQATT and CDR2 SNEGSKA (reference sequence). V was shortened by 3 bases and J by 6 bases, with 8 bases between the two germline ends. The CDR3 here is CSASSGPGELFF. As DNA, the CDR3 is TGCAGTGCTAGTTCGGGTCCCGGGGAGCTGTTTTTT.

This clonotype is deemed medium-sized. The rearrangement joins TRBV11-2 to TRBJ2-1, with TRBD2 matching over 9 bases. This CDR3 has 14 residues. Germline V gives CDR1 SGHAT, CDR2 FQNNGV. V lost 3 bases to trimming and J lost 9 bases; unmatched junction nucleotides: 6. CDR3 region: CASSFGGRAFEQFF. In nucleotides, the CDR3 is TGTGCCAGCAGCTTCGGCGGGAGGGCCTTTGAGCAGTTCTTC. Looking up the rest from reference TRBV11-2 and TRBJ2-1 gives the full variable domain: EAGVAQSPRYKIIEKRQSVAFWCNPISGHATLYWYQQILGQGPKLLIQFQNNGVVDDSQLPKDRFSAERLKGVDSTLKIQPAKLEDSAVYLCASSFGGRAFEQFFGPGTRLTVL.

In its sample, this clonotype ranks as medium-sized. This chain links TRBV19 with TRBJ1-5; D possibly corresponds to TRBD1 (5 bases). The germline V and J ends were trimmed by 3 bases and 5 bases, with 20 bases remaining between them. Per the germline V gene, CDR1 is LNHDA and CDR2 is SQIVND (reference sequence). The CDR3 extends over 17 amino acids. The CDR3 here is CASSMRPIYRMDQPQHF. The CDR3 nucleotides are TGTGCCAGTAGTATGAGACCTATCTACAGGATGGATCAGCCCCAGCATTTT.

The gene calls are TRBV20-1 and TRBJ2-5, with 11 bases fitting TRBD2. CDR1 and CDR2 from the germline V gene are DFQATT and SNEGSKA (reference sequence). The CDR3 has 14 amino acids. V shed 4 bases, J shed 4 bases, and the junction held 5 bases outside the gene matches. This CDR3 is CSATQGLAGETQYF. CDR3 nucleotides: TGCAGTGCTACCCAAGGACTAGCGGGAGAGACCCAGTACTTC.

This clonotype has a count of ten or more. V gene TRBV29-1 combines with J gene TRBJ2-7, with no clear D. The V gene's germline CDR1 is SQVTM and CDR2 ANQGSEA. The V gene lost 1 base and the J gene lost 3 bases, with 13 bases spanning the gap. This CDR3 is 14 amino acids long. CDR3 sequence: CSVEGVQVGYEQYF. The CDR3 coding sequence is TGCAGCGTTGAAGGGGTTCAGGTAGGCTACGAGCAGTACTTC.

This clonotype has at least ten counts. The V and J genes are TRBV30 and TRBJ2-2; tentatively, D is TRBD2 (5 bases). V lost 2 bases, J lost 5 bases, and 6 bases lay in between. The CDR3 consists of 12 residues. CDR1 is GTSNPN and CDR2 is SVGIG in the germline V gene (reference sequence). The DNA of the CDR3 is TGTGCCTGGAGTCGAGGGACCGGGGAGCTGTTTTTT. This encodes CAWSRGTGELFF.

This clonotype was recorded many times. The chain uses TRBV7-9 and TRBJ2-7; tentative D call: TRBD2 (5 bases). Germline V gene sequence: CDR1 SEHNR, CDR2 FQNEAQ (reference sequence). Trimming removed 3 bases from V and 6 bases from J, with 15 bases in between. This CDR3 contains 14 residues. CDR3 region: CASSFSRDAGEQYF. CDR3 DNA sequence: TGTGCCAGCAGCTTTTCACGGGATGCAGGCGAGCAGTACTTC.

This clonotype came up many times. The chain combines TRBV11-2 with TRBJ2-1; D possibly corresponds to TRBD1 (6 bases). Trimming removed 2 bases at V and 7 bases at J, with 15 bases between. The CDR3 sequence is 15 residues long. Germline V gene data show CDR1 as SGHAT and CDR2 as FQNNGV. CDR3 nucleotides: TGTGCCAGCAGCTTACAAGGTCACAGGGAAAATGAGCAGTTCTTC. Translating it yields CASSLQGHRENEQFF. Together with reference TRBV11-2 and TRBJ2-1, the CDR3 gives the full variable domain: EAGVAQSPRYKIIEKRQSVAFWCNPISGHATLYWYQQILGQGPKLLIQFQNNGVVDDSQLPKDRFSAERLKGVDSTLKIQPAKLEDSAVYLCASSLQGHRENEQFFGPGTRLTVL.

This clonotype was seen at least ten times. The V call is TRBV20-1, the J call TRBJ2-2; D remains ambiguous. The V end was cut by 4 bases, the J end by 6 bases, with 18 bases between. The germline V gene has CDR1 DFQATT and CDR2 SNEGSKA (reference sequence). This CDR3 region has 15 residues. The CDR3 region is CSAKVVGSISGELFF. The CDR3 nucleotides read TGCAGTGCTAAGGTGGTAGGGTCCATTTCCGGGGAGCTGTTTTTT.

This clonotype was found many times. V gene TRBV6-1 combines with J gene TRBJ2-3; 7 bases align to TRBD2. CDR3 length equals 15 residues. Germline V CDR1 and CDR2: MNHNS, SASEGT. V was pared by 3 bases and J by 0 bases, with 3 bases of the junction left unmatched. CDR3 protein: CASSEGSGSTDTQYF. CDR3 bases: TGTGCCAGCAGTGAGGGTAGCGGGAGCACAGATACGCAGTATTTT.

There are many counts of this clonotype. J is TRBJ2-2 and V is TRBV6-5, with TRBD2 matching 7 bases. The V gene end was trimmed by 5 bases and the J gene end by 7 bases; junction bases not matched to a gene: 7. CDR3 length equals 14 residues. Germline V gene sequence: CDR1 MNHEY, CDR2 SVGAGI. CDR3: CASSPRGGGGELFF. CDR3 in DNA: TGTGCCAGCAGTCCCCGCGGGGGTGGCGGGGAGCTGTTTTTT.

By proportion, this clonotype is medium-sized. The chain employs TRBV20-1 and TRBJ1-5; TRBD1 aligns across 10 bases. Germline lookup yields CDR1 DFQATT and CDR2 SNEGSKA (reference sequence). V was pared by 6 bases and J by 0 bases, with 11 bases of the junction left unmatched. The CDR3 extends over 17 amino acids. The CDR3 coding sequence is TGCAGTGCCGGTGCGACAGGGGGCTCATATAGCAATCAGCCCCAGCATTTT. Translating it yields CSAGATGGSYSNQPQHF.

In its sample, this clonotype was seen many times. This sequence joins TRBV6-2 or TRBV6-3 and TRBJ2-7; 10 bases line up with TRBD2. V shed 6 bases, J shed 2 bases, and the junction held 13 bases outside the gene matches. The germline gives CDR1 MNHEY, CDR2 SVGEGT. The length of the CDR3 is 17 residues. This CDR3 reads CASSPLEGTSEAYEQYF. The CDR3 bases are TGTGCCAGCAGCCCACTAGAAGGGACTAGCGAAGCCTACGAGCAGTACTTC.

In its sample, this clonotype was seen many times. This chain links TRBV11-2 with TRBJ2-5; D is undetermined. From germline, CDR1 is SGHAT and CDR2 FQNNGV. V gave up 0 bases and J gave up 1 base, with 9 bases separating them. The CDR3 runs to 15 residues. CDR3 nucleotides: TGTGCCAGCAGCTTAGAAGGCAGGTTCCAAGAGACCCAGTACTTC. Protein product: CASSLEGRFQETQYF.

This clonotype came up many times. V and J are TRBV5-4 and TRBJ2-1; TRBD2 agrees at 9 bases. The germline V gene has CDR1 SGHNT and CDR2 YYREEE (reference sequence). The CDR3 covers 17 residues. The V gene end was trimmed by 4 bases and the J gene end by 5 bases; junction bases not matched to a gene: 13. CDR3: CASSPQGRGGRDNEQFF. The CDR3 DNA is TGTGCCAGCAGCCCCCAGGGTAGGGGCGGGAGGGACAATGAGCAGTTCTTC.

This clonotype was recorded at least ten times. This sequence joins TRBV20-1 and TRBJ2-1; 9 nucleotides agree with TRBD2. The CDR3 is 15 residues long. Unmatched junction bases numbered 9, after V lost 0 bases and J lost 9 bases. Germline V lookup: CDR1 DFQATT, CDR2 SNEGSKA (reference sequence). The DNA for the CDR3 is TGCAGTGCTAGAGACCCAGCGGGAGGCGGTAGTGAGCAGTTCTTC. Translating gives CSARDPAGGGSEQFF.

The table lists this clonotype with a few counts. The chain has TRBV3-1 and TRBJ2-3; D is perhaps TRBD2 (5 bases). Germline V CDR1 and CDR2: LGHDT, YNNKEL (reference sequence). CDR3 length: 14 residues. V was trimmed by 5 bases and J by 4 bases, leaving 13 bases between them. DNA for the CDR3: TGTGCCAGCAGCTCCTCTCTAGCCCCAGATACGCAGTATTTT. It encodes CASSSSLAPDTQYF.